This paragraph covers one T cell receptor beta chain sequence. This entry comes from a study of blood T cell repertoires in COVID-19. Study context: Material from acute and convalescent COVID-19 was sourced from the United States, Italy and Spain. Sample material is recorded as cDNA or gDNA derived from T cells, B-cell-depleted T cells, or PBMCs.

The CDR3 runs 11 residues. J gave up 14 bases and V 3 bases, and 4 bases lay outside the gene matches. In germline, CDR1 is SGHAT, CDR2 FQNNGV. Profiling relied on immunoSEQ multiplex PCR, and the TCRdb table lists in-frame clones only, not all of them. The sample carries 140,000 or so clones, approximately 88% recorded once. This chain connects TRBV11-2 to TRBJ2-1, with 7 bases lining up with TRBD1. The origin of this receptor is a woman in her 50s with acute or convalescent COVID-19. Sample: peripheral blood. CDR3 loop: CASSFRQGKFF. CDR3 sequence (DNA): TGTGCCAGCAGCTTCAGACAGGGAAAGTTCTTC.